This is a list of T cell receptor beta chains from one sample in a study of T cells after yellow fever vaccination. TCRdb redid the calling of the 5' RACE reads with MiXCR, one entry per CDR3 protein. The sample gives 400,000 to 450,000 distinct CDR3 sequences, roughly a sixth of which show up once; around 17% is in the top ten. The material was PBMCs, obtained before the yellow fever booster vaccination. All receptors derive from a man in his late teens or twenties who received the YFV17D yellow fever vaccine. Each CDR3 is given with its conserved first and last residue. D genes are given only for firm matches. Size values are once, few and many counts, or a class for expanded clones, and some rows have none.

clone_size,d_call,j_call,v_call,cdr3_aa,cdr3_nt
-,-,TRBJ1-2,TRBV4-2,CASSQGAVSGYTF,TGTGCCAGCAGCCAAGGAGCGGTATCTGGCTACACCTTC
few,TRBD1,TRBJ2-5,TRBV6-6,CASTLVDRGGVTQYF,TGTGCCAGCACTCTAGTGGACAGGGGGGGAGTGACCCAGTACTTC
few,-,TRBJ2-2,TRBV6-5,CASSYTGGAGELFF,TGTGCCAGCAGTTATACAGGAGGTGCCGGGGAGCTGTTTTTT
-,-,TRBJ1-1,TRBV20-1,CSARAQGTNTEAFF,TGCAGTGCTAGAGCACAGGGTACGAACACTGAAGCTTTCTTT
few,-,TRBJ2-1,TRBV4-3,CASSQVGVGRSSYNEQFF,TGCGCCAGCAGCCAAGTGGGGGTGGGGAGAAGCTCCTACAATGAGCAGTTCTTC
-,-,TRBJ1-1,TRBV7-9,CASRRRQGLNTEAFF,TGTGCCAGCAGGCGCCGTCAGGGACTGAACACTGAAGCTTTCTTT
-,-,TRBJ1-2,TRBV4-3,CASSHAHYGYTF,TGCGCCAGCAGCCACGCCCACTATGGCTACACCTTC
many,TRBD2,TRBJ2-1,TRBV7-7,CASSILAGGYNEQFF,TGTGCTAGCAGCATACTAGCGGGGGGGTACAATGAGCAGTTCTTC
-,-,TRBJ1-4,TRBV5-1,CASGLVRGANEKLFF,TGCGCCAGCGGCTTGGTGCGGGGGGCAAATGAAAAACTGTTTTTT
few,-,TRBJ2-3,TRBV7-3,CASSLTVASVKYF,TGTGCCAGCAGCTTAACGGTGGCCTCCGTCAAGTATTTT
-,TRBD1,TRBJ2-3,TRBV12-3/TRBV12-4,CASTWAGQGADTQYF,TGTGCCAGCACCTGGGCGGGACAGGGCGCAGATACGCAGTATTTT
-,-,TRBJ1-4,TRBV7-2,CASSLAGNNNEKLFF,TGTGCCAGCAGCTTAGCAGGAAATAATAATGAAAAACTGTTTTTT
-,TRBD1,TRBJ2-6,TRBV7-2,CASTPGGPGANVLTF,TGTGCCAGCACTCCAGGGGGCCCTGGGGCCAACGTCCTGACTTTC
-,-,TRBJ2-7,TRBV27,CASSLSLATREQYF,TGTGCCAGCAGTTTATCCCTCGCGACTCGCGAGCAGTACTTC
few,TRBD2,TRBJ2-1,TRBV5-1,CASSLAASGGNRNEQFF,TGCGCCAGCAGCTTGGCGGCTAGCGGGGGGAATAGGAATGAGCAGTTCTTC
few,TRBD1,TRBJ2-1,TRBV10-1,CASSEGRTGDYNEQFF,TGCGCCAGCAGTGAGGGAAGGACAGGGGACTACAATGAGCAGTTCTTC
few,-,TRBJ1-5,TRBV3-1,CASSLTEGPQHF,TGTGCCAGCAGCCTGACGGAGGGGCCCCAGCATTTT
-,TRBD1,TRBJ2-2,TRBV7-9,CASSLGDSLTGELFF,TGTGCCAGCAGCTTAGGGGACAGTCTCACCGGGGAGCTGTTTTTT
many,-,TRBJ1-2,TRBV29-1,CSVEGRGLGYGYTF,TGCAGCGTTGAAGGAAGGGGATTAGGGTATGGCTACACCTTC
-,-,TRBJ1-2,TRBV4-3,CASSQGVVVVENYGYTF,TGCGCCAGCAGCCAAGGGGTCGTCGTGGTAGAAAACTATGGCTACACCTTC
few,-,TRBJ1-6,TRBV7-9,CASSLEGGQSPLHF,TGTGCCAGCAGCTTAGAAGGGGGGCAATCACCCCTCCACTTT
few,-,TRBJ2-6,TRBV5-1,CASSEEDGGANVLTF,TGCGCCAGCAGCGAAGAGGACGGTGGGGCCAACGTCCTGACTTTC
many,TRBD2,TRBJ2-7,TRBV12-3/TRBV12-4,CASSWTSASYEQYF,TGTGCCAGCAGTTGGACTAGCGCGTCCTACGAGCAGTACTTC
-,TRBD2,TRBJ2-5,TRBV7-2,CASSPGRSRLAGETQYF,TGTGCCAGCAGCCCCGGAAGGAGCCGGCTAGCGGGGGAGACCCAGTACTTC
few,TRBD1,TRBJ2-2,TRBV7-2,CASSPDRGWAGELFF,TGTGCCAGCAGCCCCGACAGGGGATGGGCCGGGGAGCTGTTTTTT
few,-,TRBJ2-7,TRBV18,CASSPRDAPSEQYF,TGTGCCAGCTCACCCCGGGACGCCCCATCCGAGCAGTACTTC
-,TRBD1,TRBJ2-7,TRBV7-2,CASSLLPDRGYEQYF,TGTGCCAGCAGCTTACTGCCCGACAGGGGCTACGAGCAGTACTTC
few,TRBD2,TRBJ2-7,TRBV6-2/TRBV6-3,CVSSGGLYEQYF,TGCGTTAGTAGCGGGGGACTCTACGAGCAGTACTTC
few,-,TRBJ1-5,TRBV4-3,CASSQGWSQPQHF,TGCGCCAGCAGCCAAGGGTGGAGTCAGCCCCAGCATTTT
few,-,TRBJ2-5,TRBV20-1,CSAYTPGQETQYF,TGCAGTGCTTACACACCCGGCCAAGAGACCCAGTACTTC
-,-,TRBJ1-1,TRBV9,CASGRNTEAFF,TGTGCCAGCGGGAGGAACACTGAAGCTTTCTTT